This TCR beta chain originates from a study of T cell responses to AZD1222 COVID-19 vaccine. Sequencing used immunoSEQ multiplex PCR; TCRdb keeps in-frame clones, though not all of them. The sample shows 95,000 to 120,000 clones, about 86% of them seen only once. General observations from the study: Seropositive status at baseline applied to only 6 or 7 AZD1222 recipients.

Worth noting for this clone: Its matching antigen is unknown.

The V and J ends lost 2 bases and 6 bases, in that order; junction bases with no gene match: 8. The CDR3 extends over 15 amino acids. Germline-derived CDR1 and CDR2 are GTSNPN and SVGIG (reference sequence). The sequence was collected from an adult in good health. The specimen comprised peripheral blood, sampled on day 0 of AZD1222 vaccination. The V and J genes are TRBV30 and TRBJ2-2; 8 bases line up with TRBD2. This chain's CDR3 is CAWSIGGAGAGELFF. CDR3 nucleotide sequence: TGTGCCTGGAGTATCGGGGGGGCGGGGGCCGGGGAGCTGTTTTTT.